A single sample gave rise to the 25 T cell receptor beta chains below, sequenced in a study of cytomegalovirus exposure and HLA in healthy donors. Primers: 60 Vbeta forward and 13 Jbeta reverse. Some clones are missing from TCRdb's copy, which holds only in-frame ones; the method was immunoSEQ multiplex PCR. The profile shows under 120,000 clones, around two thirds of them singletons. Sequencing used PBMCs. The source is a man aged 45 to 65 in good health and CMV-seropositive.

V usage is TRBV29-1 and J usage is TRBJ1-1, with 7 bases identical to TRBD1. The CDR3 is made up of 12 amino acids. V gave up 5 bases and J gave up 1 base; unmatched junction bases: 1. The V gene's germline CDR1 is SQVTM and CDR2 ANQGSEA. CDR3 nucleotide sequence: TGCAGCGTTCAGGGGGGGAACACTGAAGCTTTCTTT. This codes for CSVQGGNTEAFF. The variable domain in full, completed from reference TRBV29-1 and TRBJ1-1, reads SAVISQKPSRDICQRGTSLTIQCQVDSQVTMMFWYRQQPGQSLTLIATANQGSEATYESGFVIDKFPISRPNLTFSTLTVSNMSPEDSSIYLCSVQGGNTEAFFGQGTRLTVV.

This chain joins TRBV5-1 and TRBJ2-1, with TRBD2 as a possible D gene (6 bases). V was shortened by 2 bases and J by 0 bases, with 18 bases between the two germline ends. The CDR3 runs to 18 residues. Germline-derived CDR1 and CDR2 are SGHRS and YFSETQ. This chain's CDR3 is CASSFLWAGPSSYNEQFF. DNA for the CDR3: TGCGCCAGCAGCTTTCTCTGGGCGGGACCGAGCTCCTACAATGAGCAGTTCTTC. The whole variable domain, filled in from reference TRBV5-1 and TRBJ2-1, reads KAGVTQTPRYLIKTRGQQVTLSCSPISGHRSVSWYQQTPGQGLQFLFEYFSETQRNKGNFPGRFSGRQFSNSRSEMNVSTLELGDSALYLCASSFLWAGPSSYNEQFFGPGTRLTVL.

The chain carries TRBV6-6 and TRBJ2-7; 8 bases map to TRBD2. The germline CDR1 and CDR2 sequences are MNHNY and SVGAGI (reference sequence). This CDR3 comprises 15 residues. After removal of 0 bases from V and 3 bases from J, the junction contained 4 bases not matched to a gene. DNA of the CDR3: TGTGCCAGCAGTTACTCTCGCGGGGGGTACTACGAGCAGTACTTC. This sequence encodes CASSYSRGGYYEQYF.

This chain connects TRBV10-1 to TRBJ2-3; perhaps TRBD1 as D (7 bases). Germline CDR1 is WNHNN and CDR2 is SYGVQD (reference sequence). CDR3 length: 15 amino acids. V was shortened by 10 bases and J by 0 bases, with 17 bases between the two germline ends. The CDR3 DNA sequence: TGCGCCACGGGAGAGGACAGGTCCAGCACAGATACGCAGTATTTT. This encodes CATGEDRSSTDTQYF.

This clone was found once. V gene TRBV5-4 combines with J gene TRBJ2-1; 8 positions match TRBD2. This CDR3 contains 16 residues. The V segment lost 5 bases and the J segment 5 bases; nucleotides outside the gene matches: 12. CDR1 is SGHNT and CDR2 is YYREEE in the germline V gene (reference sequence). The CDR3 region is CASSPGGSLGHNEQFF. In DNA form, the CDR3 reads TGTGCCAGCAGTCCGGGGGGGTCATTGGGACACAATGAGCAGTTCTTC.

The chain is built from TRBV11-2 and TRBJ2-5, with TRBD1 identical over 7 bases. Per germline, CDR1 SGHAT and CDR2 FQNNGV. Trimming removed 3 bases from V and 3 bases from J; junction bases left unmatched: 7. The CDR3 totals 15 residues. The CDR3: CASSFDEQGKETQYF. As DNA, the CDR3 is TGTGCCAGCAGCTTTGACGAACAGGGGAAAGAGACCCAGTACTTC.

The J gene is TRBJ1-4, the V gene TRBV15; TRBD1 matches 9 bases. Germline assignment: CDR1 LNHNV and CDR2 YYDKDF (reference sequence). This CDR3 is built from 15 residues. With V trimmed by 1 base and J by 10 bases, 7 bases remained unmatched. The DNA for the CDR3 is TGTGCCACCAGCAGAGTTGTGGGACAGGGAGGAAAACTGTTTTTT. Encoded protein: CATSRVVGQGGKLFF.

The chain recombines TRBV7-8 with TRBJ1-2; 12 bases are shared with TRBD1. The length of the CDR3 is 14 residues. The germline V gene has CDR1 SGHVS and CDR2 FQNEAQ. The V gene end was trimmed by 5 bases and the J gene end by 6 bases; junction bases not matched to a gene: 4. CDR3 amino acids: CASSRDRGQDGYTF. CDR3 DNA: TGTGCCAGCAGCCGGGACAGGGGGCAGGATGGCTACACCTTC.

The V gene is TRBV7-2, the J gene TRBJ2-2; the match to TRBD1 covers 9 bases. The CDR3 length is 19 residues. After removal of 3 bases from V and 5 bases from J, the junction contained 16 bases not matched to a gene. The germline V gene has CDR1 SGHTA and CDR2 FQGNSA. The CDR3: CASSLPGQSGTGYTGELFF. CDR3 DNA sequence: TGTGCCAGCAGCTTGCCAGGCCAGTCCGGGACAGGGTATACCGGGGAGCTGTTTTTT.

The rearrangement joins TRBV5-1 to TRBJ1-2, with 12 bases fitting TRBD1. J gave up 6 bases and V 4 bases, and 16 bases lay outside the gene matches. The germline CDR1 and CDR2 sequences are SGHRS and YFSETQ. The length of the CDR3 is 18 residues. CDR3 region: CASSPTPPGQGAFDGYTF. CDR3 sequence (DNA): TGCGCCAGCAGCCCAACCCCACCGGGACAGGGGGCGTTTGATGGCTACACCTTC.

This clone was detected only a few times. This chain links TRBV5-6 with TRBJ2-7; 8 nucleotides match TRBD1. Germline V CDR1 and CDR2: SGHDT, YYEEEE. This CDR3 is built from 14 residues. V dropped 2 bases and J dropped 5; count of bases not matched to a gene: 6. Here the CDR3 reads CASSFLDRADEQYF. The CDR3, as DNA: TGTGCCAGCAGCTTCTTGGACAGGGCTGACGAGCAGTACTTC.

The chain carries TRBV5-6 and TRBJ1-2; 9 nucleotides agree with TRBD1. J lost 4 bases, V lost 4 bases, and 5 bases had no gene match. The germline CDR1 and CDR2 sequences are SGHDT and YYEEEE. This CDR3 contains 14 residues. CDR3 amino acids: CASSPGTGSYGYTF. CDR3 coding DNA: TGTGCCAGCAGCCCTGGGACAGGGAGCTATGGCTACACCTTC.

The V call is TRBV10-2, the J call TRBJ1-1; 9 nucleotides align to TRBD1. Germline V gives CDR1 WSHSY, CDR2 SAAADI. The CDR3 has 15 amino acids. The junction had 3 bases not matched to a gene; V was cut back by 0 bases and J by 4 bases. The CDR3 nucleotides read TGCGCCAGCAGTGAGTCGGGGACAGGGTCCACTGAAGCTTTCTTT. It is translated as CASSESGTGSTEAFF.

The chain is built from TRBV5-1 and TRBJ2-5, with TRBD1 matching over 7 bases. V trimming: 0 bases; J trimming: 5 bases; junction bases outside the gene matches: 4. The CDR3 spans 14 residues. Germline loops: CDR1 SGHRS, CDR2 YFSETQ. This CDR3 is CASSLATGVETQYF. The CDR3, as DNA: TGCGCCAGCAGCTTGGCTACAGGGGTGGAGACCCAGTACTTC.

V is TRBV19 and J is TRBJ2-7, with 11 bases lining up with TRBD1. The CDR3 runs 15 residues. V gave up 1 base and J gave up 3 bases; unmatched junction bases: 2. Germline V gives CDR1 LNHDA, CDR2 SQIVND (reference sequence). This chain's CDR3 is CASSIAGTGGYEQYF. In DNA, the CDR3 is TGTGCCAGTAGTATAGCCGGGACAGGGGGCTACGAGCAGTACTTC.

The chain employs TRBV19 and TRBJ2-1; possible D gene TRBD2, 5 bases. CDR1 and CDR2 from the germline V gene are LNHDA and SQIVND (reference sequence). Trimming removed 0 bases from V and 5 bases from J, with 17 bases in between. The length of the CDR3 is 17 residues. The CDR3 region is CASSIDEGRYNHNEQFF. The DNA of the CDR3 is TGTGCCAGTAGTATAGACGAGGGAAGGTACAATCACAATGAGCAGTTCTTC.

The chain employs TRBV27 and TRBJ1-2, with D perhaps matching TRBD1 (6 bases). This CDR3 has 14 amino acids. Per germline, CDR1 MNHEY and CDR2 SMNVEV (reference sequence). Trimming cost V 3 bases and J 8 bases, with 16 bases left between them. This CDR3 is CASSFSGGERGYTF. In DNA form, the CDR3 reads TGTGCCAGCAGTTTTAGTGGGGGCGAACGGGGCTACACCTTC.

The chain joins TRBV27 to TRBJ1-1, with a weak D call TRBD1 (5 bases). The V gene lost 2 bases and the J gene lost 4 bases, with 11 bases spanning the gap. In germline, CDR1 is MNHEY, CDR2 SMNVEV (reference sequence). CDR3 length: 14 residues. The CDR3 here is CASSLQGLGTEAFF. CDR3 coding DNA: TGTGCCAGCAGTTTACAGGGACTGGGCACTGAAGCTTTCTTT.

A remark on this clone: The same CDR3 is also encoded by other DNA sequences in this sample. The rearrangement uses TRBV18 and TRBJ2-7; 8 nucleotides match TRBD1. With V trimmed by 3 bases and J by 0 bases, 4 bases remained unmatched. The CDR3 length is 15 residues. Looked up from germline, CDR1 is KGHSH and CDR2 is LQKENI. The CDR3: CASSPRQGASYEQYF. The CDR3 region has the DNA TGTGCCAGCTCACCCAGGCAGGGGGCCTCCTACGAGCAGTACTTC.

In this sample, this clone turned up a few times. The rearrangement joins TRBV20-1 to TRBJ1-1; 7 nucleotides agree with TRBD1. The CDR3 sequence is 11 residues long. Unmatched junction bases numbered 6, after V lost 7 bases and J lost 7 bases. Germline assignment: CDR1 DFQATT and CDR2 SNEGSKA (reference sequence). The CDR3 nucleotides read TGCAGTGTTACCTACAGGGGTGAAGCTTTCTTT. Translated: CSVTYRGEAFF.

This sequence joins TRBV4-1 and TRBJ2-7; TRBD2 matches 8 bases. The CDR3 loop spans 16 amino acids. V lost 5 bases to trimming and J lost 4 bases; unmatched junction nucleotides: 13. The germline V gene has CDR1 MGHRA and CDR2 YSYEKL. Here the CDR3 reads CASSGILAGGRYEQYF. CDR3 bases: TGCGCCAGCAGCGGAATTCTGGCGGGAGGTCGGTACGAGCAGTACTTC.

The chain employs TRBV9 and TRBJ2-2, with a weak D call TRBD2 (5 bases). This CDR3 has 17 amino acids. V was cut by 2 bases and J by 2 bases, with 16 bases left in between. Germline loops: CDR1 SGDLS, CDR2 YYNGEE. The CDR3 loop reads CASSVLSFTSNTGELFF. The CDR3 DNA sequence: TGTGCCAGCAGCGTTTTAAGCTTCACTAGTAACACCGGGGAGCTGTTTTTT.

The CDR3 nucleotides are TGTGCCAGTAGTATAGGACTAGCGGGAGGTTACGAGCAGTACTTC. It yields the protein CASSIGLAGGYEQYF. The V call is TRBV19, the J call TRBJ2-7; 13 bases map to TRBD2. V dropped 1 base and J dropped 4; count of bases not matched to a gene: 1. This CDR3 contains 15 residues. Germline values: CDR1 LNHDA, CDR2 SQIVND (reference sequence).

V usage is TRBV15 and J usage is TRBJ1-5; D remains ambiguous. V lost 1 base and J 9 bases, leaving 10 bases between the germline ends. The CDR3 covers 13 residues. Germline loops: CDR1 LNHNV, CDR2 YYDKDF (reference sequence). The CDR3 reads CATSRAGGWPQHF. The CDR3 bases are TGTGCCACCAGCAGAGCGGGTGGGTGGCCCCAGCATTTT.

In the case of this clone: The same CDR3 can be traced to other DNA sequences in this sample. V usage is TRBV2 and J usage is TRBJ1-2; D possibly corresponds to TRBD1 (6 bases). The V gene lost 6 bases and the J gene lost 5 bases, with 13 bases spanning the gap. Germline CDR1 is SNHLY and CDR2 is FYNNEI. The CDR3 length is 13 residues. CDR3 in DNA: TGTGCCAGCAGCGTAGGGGGAGGGTATGGCTACACCTTC. Amino acids: CASSVGGGYGYTF.